Following are 27 T cell receptor beta chains from one sample sequenced in a study of T-cell memory formation after mild COVID-19. MiXCR, applied by TCRdb to the 5' RACE reads, yields one record per CDR3 protein. Altogether 350,000 or so distinct CDR3 sequences are present, over 10% being singletons, with the ten largest covering about 22%. Sequencing was carried out using PBMCs or a T cell subset sorted from them (not recorded which). The receptors shown here come from a man aged 18 to 30 who had mild COVID-19 (a few samples of this study predate the infection). Cell type and time point are not known.

The rearrangement joins TRBV20-1 to TRBJ2-2; TRBD2 agrees at 8 bases. The CDR3 loop spans 14 amino acids. Germline assignment: CDR1 DFQATT and CDR2 SNEGSKA (reference sequence). V gave up 3 bases and J gave up 5 bases; unmatched junction bases: 5. The CDR3 coding sequence is TGCAGTGCTAGTAGCCGGGAGGGGACCGGGGAGCTGTTTTTT. It translates to CSASSREGTGELFF.

J is TRBJ2-3 and V is TRBV6-2 or TRBV6-3; the match to TRBD1 covers 8 bases. The V gene end was trimmed by 5 bases and the J gene end by 0 bases; junction bases not matched to a gene: 4. Germline values: CDR1 MNHEY, CDR2 SVGEGT. The CDR3 is 15 residues long. The CDR3 sequence is CASSHRGFSTDTQYF. The CDR3 nucleotides are TGTGCCAGCAGTCACAGGGGGTTTAGCACAGATACGCAGTATTTT.

This clonotype was recorded a few times. This chain uses TRBV12-3 or TRBV12-4 with TRBJ2-2; a possible D gene is TRBD1 (6 bases). The CDR3 consists of 15 residues. Trimming took 4 bases from V and 5 from J, leaving 14 bases between them. This CDR3 reads CASSSGQLSTGELFF. The CDR3, as DNA: TGTGCCAGCAGTTCAGGACAGCTCTCAACCGGGGAGCTGTTTTTT.

The V and J genes are TRBV4-1 and TRBJ2-7; weak D call: TRBD2 (6 bases). Germline CDR1 and CDR2: MGHRA and YSYEKL. V lost 1 base to trimming and J lost 2 bases, with 21 bases between them. There are 18 residues in the CDR3. The CDR3 region has the DNA TGCGCCAGCAGCCAAGGCCCCGTACAGGCCCCGGGAGCCTACGAGCAGTACTTC. Translation: CASSQGPVQAPGAYEQYF.

This clonotype has only a few counts. This chain joins TRBV12-3 or TRBV12-4 and TRBJ2-1; 8 bases are shared with TRBD2. The CDR3 is 15 amino acids. Trimming took 1 base from V and 6 from J; bases not matched to a gene: 5. The CDR3 nucleotides read TGTGCCAGCAGTTTAGTTTTCGGGGGGGGCAATGAGCAGTTCTTC. It translates to CASSLVFGGGNEQFF.

This rearrangement joins TRBV19 to TRBJ2-2, with 7 bases identical to TRBD1. The V and J ends lost 6 bases and 2 bases, in that order; junction bases with no gene match: 6. Germline V lookup: CDR1 LNHDA, CDR2 SQIVND (reference sequence). This CDR3 spans 15 amino acids. Written as DNA, the CDR3 is TGTGCCAGTAGCTCCGGGACAGTTAACACCGGGGAGCTGTTTTTT. Its protein product is CASSSGTVNTGELFF.

This clonotype has only a few counts. The chain recombines TRBV14 with TRBJ2-5, with 14 bases matching TRBD2. Unmatched junction bases numbered 4, after V lost 5 bases and J lost 5 bases. Germline values: CDR1 SGHDN, CDR2 FVKESK. There are 15 residues in the CDR3. The CDR3 DNA is TGTGCCAGCAGCTTTCGACTAGCGGGGGGGGAGACCCAGTACTTC. Its translation is CASSFRLAGGETQYF.

This clonotype was recorded a few times. J is TRBJ2-3 and V is TRBV7-3; perhaps TRBD1 as D (6 bases). The CDR3 consists of 13 residues. Germline loops: CDR1 SGHTA, CDR2 FQGTGA. Trimming took 5 bases from V and 3 from J, leaving 9 bases between them. CDR3 sequence (DNA): TGTGCCAGCAGCGACAGGAGTACAGATACGCAGTATTTT. This sequence encodes CASSDRSTDTQYF. Complete variable domain (other parts from reference TRBV7-3 and TRBJ2-3): GAGVSQTPSNKVTEKGKYVELRCDPISGHTALYWYRQSLGQGPEFLIYFQGTGAADDSGLPNDRFFAVRPEGSVSTLKIQRTERGDSAVYLCASSDRSTDTQYFGPGTRLTVL.

This clonotype was seen only a few times. The genes are TRBV5-1 and TRBJ2-7, with 8 bases lining up with TRBD1. The CDR3 is 14 residues long. Looked up from germline, CDR1 is SGHRS and CDR2 is YFSETQ. V gave up 4 bases and J gave up 4 bases; unmatched junction bases: 7. CDR3: CASSVGQAEYEQYF. The CDR3 coding sequence is TGCGCCAGCAGCGTGGGACAGGCCGAATACGAGCAGTACTTC.

In its sample, this clonotype was seen a few times. The chain joins TRBV12-3 or TRBV12-4 to TRBJ2-6; the D is unclear. This CDR3 is 16 amino acids long. Trimming removed 5 bases from V and 0 bases from J, with 11 bases in between. The CDR3 protein is CASSPRTNSGANVLTF. For the CDR3, the DNA is TGTGCCAGCAGTCCACGTACCAACTCTGGGGCCAACGTCCTGACTTTC.

The genes are TRBV29-1 and TRBJ1-5; no definite D call. The ends were cut back, 4 bases at V and 3 bases at J, with 10 bases in the middle. This CDR3 has 13 residues. Per germline, CDR1 SQVTM and CDR2 ANQGSEA. CDR3 in amino acids: CSVAWGDNQPQHF. In DNA, the CDR3 is TGCAGCGTTGCCTGGGGAGACAATCAGCCCCAGCATTTT.

This clonotype was counted only a few times. This chain uses TRBV20-1 with TRBJ1-5; D gene unclear. V gave up 6 bases and J gave up 4 bases, with 16 bases separating them. Per the germline V gene, CDR1 is DFQATT and CDR2 is SNEGSKA (reference sequence). CDR3 length: 14 residues. The CDR3, as DNA: TGCAGTGCCCTTTCGGGCTCTGAAAATCAGCCCCAGCATTTT. Translated: CSALSGSENQPQHF.

This clonotype was detected a few times. The chain couples TRBV4-1 to TRBJ2-3, with D hard to call. This CDR3 has 13 amino acids. V lost 6 bases to trimming and J lost 4 bases, with 11 bases between them. The germline CDR1 and CDR2 sequences are MGHRA and YSYEKL. Written as DNA, the CDR3 is TGCGCCAGCAGGGGCTATGAGCCAGATACGCAGTATTTT. This gives the protein CASRGYEPDTQYF.

This clonotype has a single count. The CDR3 DNA reads as TGTGCCACCAGTGATACTACTAGCGGTTATGAGCAGTTCTTC. Translated: CATSDTTSGYEQFF. The chain uses TRBV24-1 and TRBJ2-1; 8 positions match TRBD2. V dropped 3 bases and J dropped 8; count of bases not matched to a gene: 5. The CDR3 totals 14 residues. Germline-derived CDR1 and CDR2 are KGHDR and SFDVKD.

V is TRBV7-2 and J is TRBJ2-1, with D unclear. V lost 5 bases and J lost 0, with 14 bases in between. This CDR3 is 16 amino acids long. The germline V gene encodes CDR1 SGHTA and CDR2 FQGNSA. As DNA, the CDR3 is TGTGCCAGCAGCCGGGCGCCGGTCAGCTCCTACAATGAGCAGTTCTTC. It is translated as CASSRAPVSSYNEQFF.

The chain is built from TRBV9 and TRBJ2-4; 7 bases match TRBD1. The CDR3 is 13 amino acids. The V and J ends lost 4 bases and 4 bases, in that order; junction bases with no gene match: 2. Germline V gene lookup returns CDR1 SGDLS and CDR2 YYNGEE. Written as DNA, the CDR3 is TGTGCCAGCAGCACGGGACAGAAAAACATTCAGTACTTC. Encoded protein: CASSTGQKNIQYF.

The chain uses TRBV4-1 and TRBJ1-4; 7 positions agree with TRBD1. CDR3 length: 16 residues. Trimming removed 5 bases from V and 5 bases from J; junction bases left unmatched: 11. Germline V gene lookup returns CDR1 MGHRA and CDR2 YSYEKL. The CDR3 coding sequence is TGCGCCAGCAGCACTATTCCGGGACAGCAGAATGAAAAACTGTTTTTT. Protein product: CASSTIPGQQNEKLFF.

This clonotype was seen at least ten times. The chain couples TRBV5-1 to TRBJ1-6; D is perhaps TRBD1 (5 bases). CDR1 and CDR2 from the germline V gene are SGHRS and YFSETQ. The CDR3 spans 15 residues. V was pared by 3 bases and J by 6 bases, with 13 bases between. The CDR3 nucleotides are TGCGCCAGCAGCTCCCGCAGGGCCCGTAATTCACCCCTCCACTTT. This encodes CASSSRRARNSPLHF.

This clonotype was observed many times. As DNA, the CDR3 is TGCAGTGCTAGACTAGCGGGGGTTTCGTACAATGAGCAGTTCTTC. Its protein product is CSARLAGVSYNEQFF. The chain employs TRBV20-1 and TRBJ2-1, with TRBD2 matching 10 bases. Germline V gene data show CDR1 as DFQATT and CDR2 as SNEGSKA (reference sequence). J lost 4 bases, V lost 2 bases, and 5 bases had no gene match. This CDR3 has 15 amino acids.

The V call is TRBV6-6, the J call TRBJ1-2; maybe TRBD1 (5 bases). From germline, CDR1 is MNHNY and CDR2 SVGAGI (reference sequence). CDR3 length: 12 amino acids. Trimming left V 4 bases short and J 8 bases short, with 11 bases between. CDR3 sequence (DNA): TGTGCCAGCAGTTCGCAAGGGGACGGCTACACCTTC. Translating it yields CASSSQGDGYTF.

There are a few counts of this clonotype. The chain uses TRBV7-3 and TRBJ1-1, with TRBD1 identical over 7 bases. J was trimmed by 2 bases and V by 4 bases; bases with no gene match: 7. Germline V lookup: CDR1 SGHTA, CDR2 FQGTGA. This CDR3 comprises 15 residues. CDR3 DNA sequence: TGTGCCAGCAGCTCAGGGACAGCCGATAACACTGAAGCTTTCTTT. This sequence encodes CASSSGTADNTEAFF.

This clonotype was seen a handful of times. The genes are TRBV6-2 or TRBV6-3 and TRBJ1-2; TRBD1 matches at 8 bases. Germline trimming cut 6 bases from V and 5 bases from J; bases unmatched to any gene: 8. Germline loops: CDR1 MNHEY, CDR2 SVGEGT. CDR3 length equals 14 residues. CDR3 DNA: TGTGCCAGCAGACCCGGGACAGGAGTATATGGCTACACCTTC. Protein: CASRPGTGVYGYTF.

V and J are TRBV4-3 and TRBJ1-1; D is ambiguous. V was shortened by 4 bases and J by 11 bases, with 20 bases between the two germline ends. This CDR3 spans 14 amino acids. Germline V gene lookup returns CDR1 LGHNA and CDR2 YSLEER. The DNA of the CDR3 is TGCGCCAGCAGCCGACAACAATTTCCAAGAAGGGCTTTCTTT. Its protein is CASSRQQFPRRAFF.

The rearrangement links TRBV6-2 or TRBV6-3 to TRBJ2-7; the D is unclear. V lost 7 bases and J 3 bases, leaving 13 bases between the germline ends. Germline V lookup: CDR1 MNHEY, CDR2 SVGEGT. CDR3 length: 13 residues. The CDR3 spells CASTMGSNYEQYV. CDR3 DNA: TGTGCCAGCACAATGGGGTCGAACTACGAGCAGTACGTC.

The genes are TRBV12-3 or TRBV12-4 and TRBJ1-3; D is unresolved. The germline V and J ends were trimmed by 6 bases and 0 bases, with 9 bases remaining between them. The CDR3 is made up of 14 amino acids. The CDR3 loop reads CASRRVLSGNTIYF. CDR3 coding DNA: TGTGCCAGCAGACGGGTCCTCTCTGGAAACACCATATATTTT.

The chain is built from TRBV6-2 or TRBV6-3 and TRBJ1-6; tentative D call: TRBD1 (6 bases). Germline CDR1 reads MNHEY; CDR2 reads SVGEGT. Trimming pared 6 bases from V and 3 bases from J, leaving 12 bases between. The CDR3 covers 15 residues. As DNA, the CDR3 is TGTGCCAGCAGACCTTCGACAGGCTATAATTCACCCCTCCACTTT. This codes for CASRPSTGYNSPLHF.

This clonotype has a handful of counts. The chain joins TRBV20-1 to TRBJ2-5; perhaps TRBD2 as D (6 bases). Trimming took off 0 bases at V and 1 base at J, with 12 bases between the two ends. The CDR3 is made up of 15 amino acids. In germline, CDR1 is DFQATT, CDR2 SNEGSKA (reference sequence). In nucleotides, the CDR3 is TGCAGTGCTAGAGATCCCCTAGCGACCCAAGAGACCCAGTACTTC. It translates to CSARDPLATQETQYF.